This TCR beta chain was sequenced in a study of CD8 T cells in ankylosing spondylitis. Between the trimmed V and J ends, which lost 2 bases and 1 base, there was a span of 15 bases. Germline-derived CDR1 and CDR2 are ENHRY and SYGVKD. This CDR3 contains 16 residues. This clonotype occurred a few times. Antigen: not known. Study-level findings and limits: Significantly higher representation of disease-linked clones was reported for matched ankylosing spondylitis synovial fluid. Seemingly distinctive of ankylosing spondylitis blood was a TCR beta motif formed by eight highly homologous variants. Disease-linked clones bore a CD8+ phenotype and were relatively rare in peripheral blood.

In making TCR beta libraries, quantitative 5'-RACE with molecular barcodes was used. In TCRdb, the 5' RACE reads were re-called with MiXCR into one record per CDR3 protein. Of 50,000 to 70,000 distinct CDR3 sequences detected, 6.2% appear once; the ten largest clones hold just under 5%. This TCR derives from a male donor with ankylosing spondylitis. The material sequenced was synovial fluid, either unsorted or a sorted T cell fraction (not recorded which). The V and J genes are TRBV10-3 and TRBJ2-7; possibly TRBD2 for D (6 bases). The DNA of the CDR3 is TGTGCCATCAGTGAGCGGAGGGCGCGTACATCCTACGAGCAGTACTTC. As protein: CAISERRARTSYEQYF.